Described below is a single T cell receptor (beta chain) sequence and its context. The antigen is not known. TCRdb's table, derived via immunoSEQ multiplex PCR, lists solely in-frame clones and lacks some. The sample consists of 110,000 to 150,000 clones, roughly 87% of them appearing once. The data were taken from a study of cytomegalovirus exposure and HLA in healthy donors. Study observations and caveats: Specificity for CMV antigens was confirmed in vitro for three of the CMV-associated chains. Diagnosis of cytomegalovirus status made by the classifier reportedly showed high specificity and sensitivity. Most TCR sequences were seen very rarely across donors, but some public TCRs occurred in many.

Germline assignment: CDR1 KGHSH and CDR2 LQKENI. CDR3 length: 14 amino acids. Trimming removed 3 bases from V and 6 bases from J, with 13 bases in between. Sequenced input: PBMCs. The sequence was obtained from a woman in her late teens or twenties in good health and CMV-seropositive. This chain uses TRBV18 with TRBJ2-3, with D possibly matching TRBD1 (5 bases). The CDR3 sequence is CASSPAQGKDTQYF. The CDR3 region has the DNA TGTGCCAGCTCACCCGCGCAGGGCAAGGATACGCAGTATTTT.